This TCR beta chain was sequenced during a study of shared clonotypes between healthy human individuals. The overall study: The donors, a couple of women and a few men, were aged 18 to 49.

The CDR3 is 17 amino acids. Per the germline V gene, CDR1 is MNHEY and CDR2 is SMNVEV (reference sequence). V dropped 5 bases and J dropped 0 bases, with 17 bases sitting between them. It was at deep level that the assay was run. As processed by the authors: Filtering differed, since immunoSEQ gave only junction sequences and no quality scores. Using immunoSEQ multiplex PCR, the repertoire was profiled, and TCRdb retains in-frame clones only, with some absent. V and J calls and clone size are given by that table; D and trimming were obtained from the DNA. The table shows 450,000 to 600,000 clones, with around 74% occurring only once.

The TCR originated in a woman aged 40 to 49 in good health. Some clones in this sample may be carry-over from other donors' samples. Sequenced sample: PBMCs. The rearrangement links TRBV27 to TRBJ2-1; D possibly corresponds to TRBD2 (6 bases). The CDR3 DNA is TGTGCCAGCAGTCAGCGCAAAGCGGGCCGCTCCTACAATGAGCAGTTCTTC. Protein product: CASSQRKAGRSYNEQFF.